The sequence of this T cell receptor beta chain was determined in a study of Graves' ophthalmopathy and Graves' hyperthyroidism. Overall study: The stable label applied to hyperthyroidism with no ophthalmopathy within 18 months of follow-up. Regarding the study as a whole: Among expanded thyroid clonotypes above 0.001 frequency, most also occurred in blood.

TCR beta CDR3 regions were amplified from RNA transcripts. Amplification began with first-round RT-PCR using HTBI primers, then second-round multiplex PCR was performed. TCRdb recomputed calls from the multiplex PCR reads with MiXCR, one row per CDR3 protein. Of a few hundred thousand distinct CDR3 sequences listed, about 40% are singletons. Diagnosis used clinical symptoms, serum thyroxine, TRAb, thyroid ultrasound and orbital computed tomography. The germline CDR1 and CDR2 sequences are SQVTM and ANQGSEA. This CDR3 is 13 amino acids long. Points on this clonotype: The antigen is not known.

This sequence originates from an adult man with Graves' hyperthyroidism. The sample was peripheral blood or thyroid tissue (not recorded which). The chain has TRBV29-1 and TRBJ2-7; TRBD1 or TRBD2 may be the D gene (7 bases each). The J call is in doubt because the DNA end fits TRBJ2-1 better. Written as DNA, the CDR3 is TGCAGCGTGAAGCGGGACAGATACAATGAGCAGTTCTTC. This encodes CSVKRDRYNEQFF.